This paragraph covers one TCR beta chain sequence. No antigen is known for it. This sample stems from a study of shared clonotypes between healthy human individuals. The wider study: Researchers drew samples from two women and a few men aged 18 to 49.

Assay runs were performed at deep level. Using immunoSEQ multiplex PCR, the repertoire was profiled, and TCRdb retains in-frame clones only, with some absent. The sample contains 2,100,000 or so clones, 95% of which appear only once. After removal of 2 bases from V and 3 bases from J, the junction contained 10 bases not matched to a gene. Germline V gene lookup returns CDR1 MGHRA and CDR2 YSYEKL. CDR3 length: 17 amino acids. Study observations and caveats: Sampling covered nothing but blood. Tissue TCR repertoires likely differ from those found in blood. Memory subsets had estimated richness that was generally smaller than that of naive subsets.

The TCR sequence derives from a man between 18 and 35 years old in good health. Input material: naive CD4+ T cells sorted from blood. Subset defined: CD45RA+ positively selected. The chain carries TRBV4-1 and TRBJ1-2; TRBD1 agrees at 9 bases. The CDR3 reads CASSQPRTGAAYYGYTF. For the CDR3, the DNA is TGCGCCAGCAGCCAACCGCGGACAGGGGCCGCCTACTATGGCTACACCTTC.